The rows below give T cell receptor beta chains drawn from one sample of a study of cytomegalovirus exposure and HLA in healthy donors. Method: immunoSEQ multiplex PCR; TCRdb's copy keeps in-frame clones and lacks some. This table has approximately 150,000 clones, under 90% appearing once. Sequencing was carried out using PBMCs. Receptors were obtained from a man between 35 and 55 years old in good health and CMV-seronegative. Both conserved end residues are part of each CDR3. The D gene is left open where the match is weak. Rows give clone size only sometimes, using once, few, many, or a class for an expanded clone.

>TRBD1|-|TRBV29-1|TRBJ1-1
CSVDRQGSTEAFF
TGCAGCGTTGATAGACAGGGTTCCACTGAAGCTTTCTTT
>TRBD1|-|TRBV18|TRBJ1-1
CASSPNGQGGARNTEAFF
TGTGCCAGCTCCCCAAACGGACAGGGAGGAGCAAGGAACACTGAAGCTTTCTTT
>-|-|TRBV10-2|TRBJ1-5
CASRPTGPNQPQHF
TGCGCCAGCAGGCCCACAGGCCCCAATCAGCCCCAGCATTTT
>TRBD1|-|TRBV9|TRBJ1-5
CASSGRDSYSPQHF
TGTGCCAGCAGCGGTAGGGACAGCTACTCTCCCCAGCATTTT
>-|-|TRBV5-6|TRBJ2-7
CASSLGQGGAYEQYF
TGTGCCAGCAGCTTGGGTCAGGGGGGAGCCTACGAGCAGTACTTC
>TRBD1|-|TRBV5-6|TRBJ2-2
CASSVFSGQRSNTGELFF
TGTGCCAGCAGTGTTTTCTCGGGACAGCGATCGAACACCGGGGAGCTGTTTTTT
>TRBD1|-|TRBV27|TRBJ2-7
CASSPGQGEQYF
TGTGCCAGCAGTCCGGGACAGGGCGAGCAGTACTTC
>TRBD2|-|TRBV10-3|TRBJ2-1
CAISESSSGYNEQFF
TGTGCCATCAGTGAGTCTTCTAGCGGCTACAATGAGCAGTTCTTC
>-|few|TRBV5-4|TRBJ1-1
CASSPDSWTEAFF
TGTGCCAGCAGCCCGGACAGTTGGACTGAAGCTTTCTTT
>-|-|TRBV6-5|TRBJ1-5
CASRPDPRDQPQHF
TGTGCCAGCAGGCCTGATCCCCGAGATCAGCCCCAGCATTTT
>TRBD1|-|TRBV7-2|TRBJ1-6
CASSTTGINSPLHF
TGTGCCAGCAGCACGACAGGGATTAATTCACCCCTCCACTTT
>-|-|TRBV7-9|TRBJ1-2
CASEDGGGVSDYGYTF
TGTGCCAGCGAAGACGGGGGGGGCGTCAGCGACTATGGCTACACCTTC
>-|-|TRBV29-1|TRBJ1-1
CSVEVLSQGRNTEAFF
TGCAGCGTTGAAGTCCTCTCTCAGGGTAGGAACACTGAAGCTTTCTTT
>TRBD1|-|TRBV9|TRBJ1-1
CASSVSDRLNTEAFF
TGTGCCAGCAGCGTTTCGGACAGGCTGAACACTGAAGCTTTCTTT
>TRBD1|-|TRBV7-2|TRBJ2-7
CASRTGTGAYEQYF
TGTGCCAGCAGAACCGGGACAGGGGCATACGAGCAGTACTTC
>TRBD2|-|TRBV5-1|TRBJ2-3
CASSSTSGGHTDTQYF
TGCGCCAGCAGCTCGACTAGCGGGGGGCACACAGATACGCAGTATTTT
>-|-|TRBV5-5|TRBJ1-1
CASSLQLEAFF
TGTGCCAGCAGCCTACAGCTAGAAGCTTTCTTT
>-|-|TRBV2|TRBJ1-5
CASTGLVGGNQPQHF
TGTGCCAGCACAGGATTGGTAGGGGGCAATCAGCCCCAGCATTTT
>-|once|TRBV19|TRBJ2-3
CASRSGSTDTQYF
TGTGCCAGTAGGAGTGGTAGCACAGATACGCAGTATTTT
>TRBD1|-|TRBV5-6|TRBJ2-7
CASIPWGDRRDYEQYF
TGTGCCAGCATCCCCTGGGGGGACAGGAGGGACTACGAGCAGTACTTC
>-|-|TRBV10-3|TRBJ1-4
CAISEGGVWEKLFF
TGTGCCATCAGTGAGGGGGGGGTCTGGGAAAAACTGTTTTTT
>-|-|TRBV7-7|TRBJ2-1
CASSLAEGALNEQFF
TGTGCCAGCAGCTTAGCGGAGGGGGCGCTTAATGAGCAGTTCTTC
>-|-|TRBV27|TRBJ2-7
CASSYTGPRGSYEQYF
TGTGCCAGCAGTTATACAGGGCCCAGGGGCTCCTACGAGCAGTACTTC
>-|-|TRBV5-1|TRBJ1-4
CASSPGSSTTTNEKLFF
TGCGCCAGCAGCCCGGGGAGCAGTACCACAACTAATGAAAAACTGTTTTTT
>TRBD1|-|TRBV10-1|TRBJ2-7
CASSESGDRAYEQYF
TGCGCCAGCAGTGAGTCGGGGGACAGAGCCTACGAGCAGTACTTC
>TRBD1|-|TRBV6-5|TRBJ1-5
CASRGDRGRNQPQHF
TGTGCCAGCAGGGGTGACAGGGGTCGCAATCAGCCCCAGCATTTT
>TRBD1|-|TRBV5-6|TRBJ1-2
CASSPGQGRVDGYTF
TGTGCCAGCAGCCCAGGACAGGGGAGGGTAGATGGCTACACCTTC
>TRBD2|-|TRBV7-7|TRBJ2-5
CASSPSPAGVQETQYF
TGTGCTAGCAGCCCGAGCCCAGCGGGGGTGCAAGAGACCCAGTACTTC
>-|-|TRBV14|TRBJ1-5
CASSHSGSNQPQHF
TGTGCCAGCAGCCATTCAGGGAGCAATCAGCCCCAGCATTTT
>TRBD1|-|TRBV5-4|TRBJ2-6
CASSAGQGNSGANVLTF
TGTGCCAGCAGCGCGGGACAGGGGAACTCTGGGGCCAACGTCCTGACTTTC
>-|-|TRBV5-6|TRBJ2-7
CASRGPGVGEYF
TGTGCCAGCAGGGGGCCGGGGGTCGGGGAGTACTTC
>TRBD2|-|TRBV19|TRBJ2-3
CASSIQGRGGRADTQYF
TGTGCCAGTAGTATACAAGGACGGGGGGGCAGGGCAGATACGCAGTATTTT
>-|-|TRBV10-2|TRBJ2-5
CATSGGLQETQYF
TGCGCCACCTCCGGGGGGCTACAAGAGACCCAGTACTTC
>-|-|TRBV9|TRBJ1-1
CASSVGGHTEAFF
TGTGCCAGCAGCGTAGGAGGGCACACTGAAGCTTTCTTT
>-|once|TRBV7-7|TRBJ1-1
CASSLAMNTEAFF
TGTGCTAGCAGCTTAGCCATGAACACTGAAGCTTTCTTT
>-|once|TRBV4-2|TRBJ1-1
CASSPGSWDTEAFF
TGTGCCAGCAGCCCAGGGTCCTGGGACACTGAAGCTTTCTTT
>TRBD2|-|TRBV11-3|TRBJ2-1
CASSSHSSGSYNEQFF
TGTGCCAGCAGCTCACACTCTAGCGGGAGCTACAATGAGCAGTTCTTC
>-|few|TRBV7-9|TRBJ2-1
CASTSPPDEQFF
TGTGCCAGCACCTCTCCTCCCGATGAGCAGTTCTTC
>TRBD2|-|TRBV27|TRBJ2-3
CASSLGTSGSTDTQYF
TGTGCCAGCAGTTTAGGGACTAGCGGGAGCACAGATACGCAGTATTTT
>-|-|TRBV29-1|TRBJ2-5
CSVYADSSTLSETQYF
TGCAGCGTTTATGCGGACTCCAGTACACTCAGCGAGACCCAGTACTTC
>TRBD1|-|TRBV28|TRBJ2-3
CASSSNRGRNTDTQYF
TGTGCCAGCAGTTCAAACAGGGGTCGTAACACAGATACGCAGTATTTT
>-|-|TRBV18|TRBJ2-7
CASSPYQGSYEQYF
TGTGCCAGCTCACCCTACCAGGGTTCCTACGAGCAGTACTTC
>-|-|TRBV5-1|TRBJ2-2
CASSLGDRTNTGELFF
TGCGCCAGCAGCTTGGGCGACAGGACGAACACCGGGGAGCTGTTTTTT
>TRBD1|-|TRBV7-9|TRBJ1-2
CASSLTRTGGNYGYTF
TGTGCCAGCAGCTTAACCCGGACAGGGGGTAACTATGGCTACACCTTC
>-|-|TRBV7-8|TRBJ1-1
CASSLIRATEAFF
TGTGCCAGCAGCTTGATCAGGGCCACTGAAGCTTTCTTT
>-|-|TRBV18|TRBJ2-2
CASSSKAVDRSPNTGELFF
TGTGCCAGCTCATCTAAAGCAGTCGACAGGTCTCCGAACACCGGGGAGCTGTTTTTT
>-|-|TRBV4-1|TRBJ1-2
CASSQDRAGGGYGYTF
TGCGCCAGCAGCCAAGATCGGGCAGGCGGAGGCTATGGCTACACCTTC
>-|-|TRBV4-3|TRBJ1-1
CASSQDTRLRNTEAFF
TGCGCCAGCAGCCAAGATACGAGACTGCGGAACACTGAAGCTTTCTTT
>-|once|TRBV7-9|TRBJ1-1
CASSLASGTEAFF
TGTGCCAGCAGCTTAGCCTCGGGCACTGAAGCTTTCTTT
>-|-|TRBV5-6|TRBJ2-2
CASSLRLRSGELFF
TGTGCCAGCAGCTTGAGACTAAGAAGCGGGGAGCTGTTTTTT
>TRBD1|-|TRBV9|TRBJ1-5
CASSAGQGGLNQPQHF
TGTGCCAGCAGCGCCGGACAGGGGGGACTTAATCAGCCCCAGCATTTT
>TRBD1|few|TRBV25-1|TRBJ2-7
CASSRGGTGGHEQYF
TGTGCCAGCTCCAGAGGAGGGACAGGGGGCCACGAGCAGTACTTC
>-|many|TRBV28|TRBJ1-4
CASRGGRRNEKLFF
TGTGCCAGCAGGGGGGGACGGAGAAATGAAAAACTGTTTTTT
>TRBD2|-|TRBV7-2|TRBJ2-3
CASSKRTSGGSSTDTQYF
TGTGCCAGCAGCAAACGGACTAGCGGGGGGAGTAGCACAGATACGCAGTATTTT